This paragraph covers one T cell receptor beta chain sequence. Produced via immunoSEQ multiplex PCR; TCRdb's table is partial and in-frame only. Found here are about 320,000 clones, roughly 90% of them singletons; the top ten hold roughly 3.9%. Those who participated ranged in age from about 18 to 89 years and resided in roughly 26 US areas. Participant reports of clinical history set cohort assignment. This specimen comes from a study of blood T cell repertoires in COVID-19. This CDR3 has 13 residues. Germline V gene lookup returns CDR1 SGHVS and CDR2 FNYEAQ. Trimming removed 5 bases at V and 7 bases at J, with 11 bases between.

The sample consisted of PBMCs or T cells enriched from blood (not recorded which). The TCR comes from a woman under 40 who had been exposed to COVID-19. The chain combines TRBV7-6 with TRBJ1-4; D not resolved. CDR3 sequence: CASSLRRGEKLFF. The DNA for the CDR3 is TGTGCCAGCAGCCTAAGGAGAGGTGAAAAACTGTTTTTT.